This T cell receptor (beta chain) was observed in a study of blood T cell repertoires in COVID-19. About the research overall: Both acute and convalescent COVID-19 samples were obtained from the United States, Italy and Spain. Sample material is recorded as cDNA or gDNA derived from T cells, B-cell-depleted T cells, or PBMCs.

Seattle patients were enrolled while actively infected and followed longitudinally. Germline CDR1 is MDHEN and CDR2 is SYDVKM. Trimming took 3 bases from V and 2 from J, leaving 13 bases between them. This CDR3 has 15 amino acids. Per the original methods: Estimation of nucleated cell counts was performed using reference gene primer amplification. Clones were read by immunoSEQ multiplex PCR, and TCRdb kept only the in-frame ones, dropping some. Clone size and the V and J calls come from that table; the DNA yielded D and trimming. Here the sample spans hundreds of thousands of clones, nearly 90% being singletons.

This sequence originates from a woman aged 40 to 50 with COVID-19, enrolled during active disease. V is TRBV28 and J is TRBJ1-2, with TRBD1 as a possible D gene (5 bases). The source material was peripheral blood. As DNA, the CDR3 is TGTGCCAGCAGTTTTGGTCAGGGCCGAAACTATGGCTACACCTTC. Residues: CASSFGQGRNYGYTF.